The rows below give T cell receptor beta chains drawn from one sample of a study of cytomegalovirus exposure and HLA in healthy donors. The protocol was immunoSEQ multiplex PCR, while the TCRdb copy is restricted to in-frame clones and leaves out a portion. Of some 120,000 clones in the sample, 81% were seen once. The specimen was PBMCs. These receptors all come from a woman in her thirties or forties in good health and CMV-seronegative. Both conserved end residues are part of each CDR3. Fields, in order: J gene, D gene, clone size, V gene, CDR3 DNA, CDR3 protein. D genes are given only for firm matches. Where a row states a size, it is once, few, many or the class of an expanded clone; other rows omit it.

J: TRBJ1-1; D: -; size: medium-sized; V: TRBV10-3; DNA: TGTGCCATCAGTGTATCCACCGGGAACACTGAAGCTTTCTTT; CDR3: CAISVSTGNTEAFF
J: TRBJ2-1; D: -; size: once; V: TRBV7-2; DNA: TGTGCCAGCAGGCAACAGGCGTACAATGAGCAGTTCTTC; CDR3: CASRQQAYNEQFF
J: TRBJ1-6; D: -; size: -; V: TRBV6-6; DNA: TGTGCCAGTTGGCTCAGGGATAATTCACCCCTCCACTTT; CDR3: CASWLRDNSPLHF
J: TRBJ2-7; D: -; size: once; V: TRBV7-2; DNA: TGTGCCAGCAGCTTAGTACGGCGGGGACTCTCCTACGAGCAGTACTTC; CDR3: CASSLVRRGLSYEQYF
J: TRBJ2-3; D: TRBD2; size: -; V: TRBV28; DNA: TGTGCCAGCACGAGGGATGCGGGAGCCGCAGATACGCAGTATTTT; CDR3: CASTRDAGAADTQYF
J: TRBJ2-5; D: -; size: -; V: TRBV30; DNA: TGTGCCTGGGCACAAGGGGCCCTAGAGACCCAGTACTTC; CDR3: CAWAQGALETQYF
J: TRBJ1-3; D: -; size: -; V: TRBV6-1; DNA: TGTGCCAGCAGCCCCCTAGGGGCAGGAAACACCATATATTTT; CDR3: CASSPLGAGNTIYF
J: TRBJ1-2; D: -; size: -; V: TRBV6-4; DNA: TGTGCCAGCAGTGCCAAACAGGGCGGGGGCTACACCTTC; CDR3: CASSAKQGGGYTF
J: TRBJ1-2; D: TRBD1; size: few; V: TRBV10-1; DNA: TGCGCCAGCAGTGAGAGGACAGGGTATGGCTACACCTTC; CDR3: CASSERTGYGYTF
J: TRBJ2-7; D: -; size: -; V: TRBV12-5; DNA: TGTGCTAGTGGTTTGGTAGTCTCCAGGCATGGGCCCTACGAGCAGTACTTC; CDR3: CASGLVVSRHGPYEQYF
J: TRBJ2-6; D: TRBD1; size: -; V: TRBV6-6; DNA: TGTGCCAGCAGCACAACAGGGGCCGGGGCCAACGTCCTGACTTTC; CDR3: CASSTTGAGANVLTF
J: TRBJ2-1; D: TRBD2; size: -; V: TRBV5-4; DNA: TGTGCCAGCAGCTTGGGGCTGGCGGGAGCTTACAATGAGCAGTTCTTC; CDR3: CASSLGLAGAYNEQFF
J: TRBJ2-7; D: TRBD1; size: -; V: TRBV6-6; DNA: TGTGCCAGCACCTCCAGACAGGGCTCCTACGAGCAGTACTTC; CDR3: CASTSRQGSYEQYF
J: TRBJ2-1; D: -; size: once; V: TRBV28; DNA: TGTGCCAGCCGGACAAGCTACAATGAGCAGTTCTTC; CDR3: CASRTSYNEQFF
J: TRBJ1-1; D: -; size: few; V: TRBV2; DNA: TGTGCCAGCAGTGTAGGGAGGGAAGCTTTCTTT; CDR3: CASSVGREAFF
J: TRBJ1-1; D: -; size: -; V: TRBV10-1; DNA: TGCGCCAGCAGGGACAACATGAACACTGAAGCTTTCTTT; CDR3: CASRDNMNTEAFF
J: TRBJ2-1; D: -; size: -; V: TRBV6-5; DNA: TGTGCCAGCAGTTACTCTCCTAGCTTGAATGAGCAGTTCTTC; CDR3: CASSYSPSLNEQFF
J: TRBJ2-7; D: -; size: -; V: TRBV12-5; DNA: TGTGCTAGTGGTTTGGAAGGAGGAGCAGGCGAGCAGTACTTC; CDR3: CASGLEGGAGEQYF
J: TRBJ2-7; D: TRBD1; size: -; V: TRBV28; DNA: TGTGCCAGTTCGACAGGGGGCGTCTTCGAGCAGTACTTC; CDR3: CASSTGGVFEQYF
J: TRBJ2-3; D: -; size: -; V: TRBV4-2; DNA: TGTGCCAGCAGCCAAGGTTCCGTAGTGGGGGCTAGCACAGATACGCAGTATTTT; CDR3: CASSQGSVVGASTDTQYF
J: TRBJ2-5; D: TRBD2; size: -; V: TRBV15; DNA: TGTGCCACCAGCTTTGGACTAGCGGGGGGGCGGGGCCAAGAGACCCAGTACTTC; CDR3: CATSFGLAGGRGQETQYF
J: TRBJ2-7; D: TRBD2; size: -; V: TRBV5-1; DNA: TGCGCCAGCAGTACCAATGGACTAGCGAGGTACTTC; CDR3: CASSTNGLARYF
J: TRBJ2-5; D: -; size: -; V: TRBV11-2; DNA: TGTGCCAGCAGCCTTCAGGGGTCCTTCCAAGAGACCCAGTACTTC; CDR3: CASSLQGSFQETQYF
J: TRBJ2-3; D: -; size: -; V: TRBV7-8; DNA: TGTGCCAGCAGCCTGAGCACAGATACGCAGTATTTT; CDR3: CASSLSTDTQYF
J: TRBJ1-1; D: -; size: -; V: TRBV6-1; DNA: TGTGCCAGCAGGGACAGAAGATATGAAGCTTTCTTT; CDR3: CASRDRRYEAFF
J: TRBJ1-1; D: -; size: -; V: TRBV13; DNA: TGTGCCAGCGCTTACGACTCGAACACTGAAGCTTTCTTT; CDR3: CASAYDSNTEAFF
J: TRBJ2-3; D: TRBD2; size: -; V: TRBV7-2; DNA: TGTGCCAGCAGCGAAGGGGCTAGCGGGAGGGATACGCAGTATTTT; CDR3: CASSEGASGRDTQYF
J: TRBJ2-5; D: TRBD1; size: -; V: TRBV25-1; DNA: TGTGCCAGCAGTGAACAGGGGGCGGTTGAGACCCAGTACTTC; CDR3: CASSEQGAVETQYF
J: TRBJ2-5; D: -; size: -; V: TRBV29-1; DNA: TGCAGCGCTTCGGGGGTTTCAGAGACCCAGTACTTC; CDR3: CSASGVSETQYF
J: TRBJ1-6; D: TRBD1; size: -; V: TRBV15; DNA: TGTGCCACCAGTCCTACACGACAGGGCGGGTCGGCCCTCCACTTT; CDR3: CATSPTRQGGSALHF
J: TRBJ1-2; D: -; size: -; V: TRBV7-2; DNA: TGTGCCAGCAGCCCTGGGCAGATAACCTATGGCTACACCTTC; CDR3: CASSPGQITYGYTF
J: TRBJ2-2; D: TRBD1; size: once; V: TRBV27; DNA: TGTGCCAGCAGGCGACAGGGGCAGGGCACCGGGGAGCTGTTTTTT; CDR3: CASRRQGQGTGELFF
J: TRBJ1-2; D: TRBD1; size: few; V: TRBV6-5; DNA: TGTGCCAGCAGTTACACCTGGACAGGAGAATATGGCTACACCTTC; CDR3: CASSYTWTGEYGYTF
J: TRBJ2-3; D: TRBD2; size: -; V: TRBV29-1; DNA: TGCAGCGTGGATCTAATCAGCTCCATGCGGGGGGGTGGGGATACGCAGTATTTT; CDR3: CSVDLISSMRGGGDTQYF
J: TRBJ2-7; D: -; size: -; V: TRBV7-6; DNA: TGTGCCAGCAGCTTAGCGCAGGAAGACGAGCAGTACTTC; CDR3: CASSLAQEDEQYF
J: TRBJ2-3; D: -; size: -; V: TRBV5-4; DNA: TGTGCCAGCAGCCCCCCCATCACAGATACGCAGTATTTT; CDR3: CASSPPITDTQYF
J: TRBJ1-1; D: -; size: -; V: TRBV11-2; DNA: TGTGCCAGCAGCTTAACCGGGGGAGGCGAAGCTTTCTTT; CDR3: CASSLTGGGEAFF
J: TRBJ2-7; D: TRBD2; size: once; V: TRBV7-6; DNA: TGTGCCAGCAGCTTAGGGACTAGCGGGGATTACGAGCAGTACTTC; CDR3: CASSLGTSGDYEQYF
J: TRBJ1-2; D: TRBD1; size: -; V: TRBV4-3; DNA: TGCGCCAGCAGCCAGGCCCCCCAGGGGGTCTATGGCTACACCTTC; CDR3: CASSQAPQGVYGYTF
J: TRBJ1-1; D: -; size: few; V: TRBV4-2; DNA: TGTGCCAGCAGCCGCAACCGGGACACTGAAGCTTTCTTT; CDR3: CASSRNRDTEAFF
J: TRBJ1-1; D: -; size: -; V: TRBV6-6; DNA: TGTGCCAGCCTTCACCCGGGAGTGAGCACTGAAGCTTTCTTT; CDR3: CASLHPGVSTEAFF